The 19 T cell receptor beta chains reported below all come from one sample, sequenced in a study of vaccination and CD4 T cells after COVID-19. No antigen is known for these receptors. At the Johns Hopkins FTIC core, DNA taken from cultured CD4+ T cells was sequenced by way of the Oncomine TCR Beta short-read assay. TCRdb recomputed calls from the PCR reads with MiXCR, one row per CDR3 protein. The sample has around 9,800 distinct CDR3 sequences, about 25% seen once. Described treatment: roughly 11-day PBMC culture with coronavirus spike peptide pools or control peptides (ViraFEST assay). The sample in question was CD4+ T cells from blood, cultured in vitro, obtained after SARS-CoV-2 vaccination. These receptors all stem from a human donor who had recovered from COVID-19.

The V and J genes are TRBV19 and TRBJ2-5; D uncertain. The CDR3 covers 13 residues. Per germline, CDR1 LNHDA and CDR2 SQIVND (reference sequence). The V gene lost 1 base and the J gene lost 2 bases, with 5 bases spanning the gap. CDR3 amino acids: CASSIGQQETQYF. The CDR3 DNA reads as TGTGCCAGTAGTATAGGACAACAAGAGACCCAGTACTTC.

This clonotype was detected only a few times. This sequence joins TRBV6-2 or TRBV6-3 and TRBJ2-7; 11 positions agree with TRBD1. The length of the CDR3 is 16 residues. The germline V gene encodes CDR1 MNHEY and CDR2 SVGEGT. Trimming at V came to 4 bases and at J to 4 bases, leaving 9 bases not matched to a gene. CDR3 nucleotide sequence: TGTGCCAGCAGTTCCCCGGGACAGGGGGGCCTTTACGAGCAGTACTTC. It is translated as CASSSPGQGGLYEQYF.

The chain recombines TRBV2 with TRBJ1-6; 10 nucleotides match TRBD1. CDR1 is SNHLY and CDR2 is FYNNEI in the germline V gene. There are 16 residues in the CDR3. With 4 bases clipped from V and 3 bases from J, the junction kept 3 bases outside the gene matches. DNA of the CDR3: TGTGCCAGCAGTGGACAGGGGGCCCTCTATAATTCACCCCTCCACTTT. As protein: CASSGQGALYNSPLHF.

This clonotype was recorded a few times. The chain joins TRBV10-3 to TRBJ2-7, with TRBD1 matching over 9 bases. With V trimmed by 7 bases and J by 2 bases, 9 bases remained unmatched. The germline CDR1 and CDR2 sequences are ENHRY and SYGVKD. The CDR3 loop spans 15 amino acids. This chain's CDR3 is CAITKTGGGPYEQYF. The CDR3 DNA reads TGTGCCATCACTAAGACAGGGGGTGGGCCCTACGAGCAGTACTTC.

The table lists this clonotype with a few counts. J is TRBJ1-6 and V is TRBV4-3, with D hard to call. The V and J ends lost 3 bases and 8 bases respectively, with 17 bases between them. CDR3 size: 16 residues. Germline V CDR1 and CDR2: LGHNA, YSLEER. CDR3 nucleotide sequence: TGCGCCAGCAGCCACCTCCCGGGGATAAGGGATTCACCCCTCCACTTT. Translating gives CASSHLPGIRDSPLHF.

The rearrangement uses TRBV4-2 and TRBJ2-5; 7 positions agree with TRBD2. Germline V CDR1 and CDR2: LGHNA, YNFKEQ. The length of the CDR3 is 15 residues. Trimming cost V 0 bases and J 5 bases; bases outside gene matches: 6. Here the CDR3 reads CASSQDRGVRETQYF. Written as DNA, the CDR3 is TGTGCCAGCAGCCAAGATCGGGGGGTCCGGGAGACCCAGTACTTC.

The chain recombines TRBV19 with TRBJ1-5; no firm D call. Germline V CDR1 and CDR2: LNHDA, SQIVND (reference sequence). V was trimmed by 1 base and J by 12 bases, leaving 10 bases between them. This CDR3 has 12 amino acids. CDR3 in amino acids: CASSIVGSLQHF. DNA for the CDR3: TGTGCCAGTAGTATAGTCGGGAGCCTCCAGCATTTT. Drawing the rest from reference TRBV19 and TRBJ1-5, the complete variable domain is DGGITQSPKYLFRKEGQNVTLSCEQNLNHDAMYWYRQDPGQGLRLIYYSQIVNDFQKGDIAEGYSVSREKKESFPLTVTSAQKNPTAFYLCASSIVGSLQHFGDGTRLSIL.

By proportion, this clonotype is medium-sized. The chain has TRBV20-1 and TRBJ2-3; D possibly corresponds to TRBD2 (6 bases). CDR3 length equals 15 residues. The V end lost 4 bases, the J end lost 0 bases, and 14 bases lay between the germline ends. Germline V gene lookup returns CDR1 DFQATT and CDR2 SNEGSKA (reference sequence). Written as DNA, the CDR3 is TGCAGTGCTACCAACCGGGGGACTAGCACAGATACGCAGTATTTT. This gives the protein CSATNRGTSTDTQYF.

In its sample, this clonotype was seen a few times. The chain combines TRBV6-2 or TRBV6-3 with TRBJ1-2, with D hard to call. CDR1 MNHEY and CDR2 SVGEGT come from the germline V gene. The CDR3 is made up of 14 amino acids. V was shortened by 6 bases and J by 4 bases, with 15 bases between the two germline ends. CDR3: CASRRSQVRYGYTF. The CDR3 bases are TGTGCCAGCAGGCGAAGTCAGGTCCGCTATGGCTACACCTTC.

A remark on this clonotype: One end of the junction fails to match germline, which may point to a read error. The chain links TRBV10-1 to TRBJ2-1; a possible D gene is TRBD2 (6 bases). The CDR3 sequence is 13 residues long. Germline V gene lookup returns CDR1 WNHNN and CDR2 SYGVQD (reference sequence). CDR3 nucleotide sequence: TGCGCCAGCAGTGAGGGGGGGAATGGTGAGCAGCTCTTC. Protein product: CASSEGGNGEQLF.

The chain uses TRBV12-3 or TRBV12-4 and TRBJ2-4; D may correspond to TRBD1 or TRBD2 (5 bases each). This CDR3 is built from 13 residues. With 5 bases removed from V and 10 bases from J, the gap between germline ends came to 15 bases. The CDR3 bases are TGTGCCAGCAGTGACCGGGGCAGGGCTATTCAGTACTTC. Residues: CASSDRGRAIQYF.

The chain carries TRBV4-2 and TRBJ2-5; 8 nucleotides match TRBD1. This CDR3 is built from 15 residues. The ends lost 1 base at V and 5 bases at J; junction bases unmatched: 6. CDR1 is LGHNA, CDR2 YNFKEQ, per germline. CDR3 sequence (DNA): TGTGCCAGCAGCCAAGCAGGGCAGGGGGCGGAGACCCAGTACTTC. This translates into CASSQAGQGAETQYF.

This chain uses TRBV7-9 with TRBJ1-5; D remains ambiguous. CDR1 and CDR2 from the germline V gene are SEHNR and FQNEAQ (reference sequence). There are 14 residues in the CDR3. Trimming removed 3 bases from V and 3 bases from J, with 9 bases in between. CDR3 loop: CASSFDANNQPQHF. In DNA, the CDR3 is TGTGCCAGCAGCTTTGACGCAAACAATCAGCCCCAGCATTTT.

This clonotype was seen more than once but under ten times. This chain joins TRBV6-1 and TRBJ1-2; possibly TRBD1 for D (5 bases). V was shortened by 2 bases and J by 0 bases, with 13 bases between the two germline ends. In germline, CDR1 is MNHNS, CDR2 SASEGT. The CDR3 consists of 16 residues. In DNA, the CDR3 is TGTGCCAGCAGTGAACCCCGGGGCCAAGCTAACTATGGCTACACCTTC. It translates to CASSEPRGQANYGYTF.

Concerning this clonotype: A much larger clone lies one base from this, so it may be a read error. The chain combines TRBV7-9 with TRBJ2-5, with D tentatively TRBD2 (5 bases). The CDR3 contains 14 residues. CDR1 is SEHNR and CDR2 is FQNEAQ in the germline V gene (reference sequence). V was pared by 4 bases and J by 7 bases, with 16 bases between. CDR3 residues: CASSSAFVAGTQYF. Here the CDR3 DNA reads TGTGCCAGCAGCTCAGCTTTCGTCGCGGGGACCCAGTACTTC.

This chain uses TRBV28 with TRBJ1-1, with D tentatively TRBD1 (6 bases). The length of the CDR3 is 14 residues. The germline CDR1 and CDR2 sequences are MDHEN and SYDVKM. V shed 5 bases and J shed 1 base, with 11 bases lying between them. The CDR3 nucleotides read TGTGCCAGCAGTATAGGGGGGAGGAACACTGAAGCTTTCTTT. This sequence encodes CASSIGGRNTEAFF.

This chain uses TRBV10-3 with TRBJ2-7; possibly TRBD1 for D (6 bases). The CDR3 is 13 amino acids. V gave up 6 bases and J gave up 0 bases, with 9 bases separating them. Germline CDR1 reads ENHRY; CDR2 reads SYGVKD. The CDR3 DNA reads as TGTGCCATCAGGGAACAGGGCTCCTACGAGCAGTACTTC. Its protein is CAIREQGSYEQYF.

The V call is TRBV7-9, the J call TRBJ2-7, with 9 positions matching TRBD2. V gave up 1 base and J gave up 5 bases; unmatched junction bases: 12. CDR1 SEHNR and CDR2 FQNEAQ come from the germline V gene (reference sequence). This CDR3 region has 17 residues. The CDR3 loop is CASSLVASGKMRDEQYF. In DNA, the CDR3 is TGTGCCAGCAGCTTAGTCGCTAGCGGGAAGATGAGAGACGAGCAGTACTTC.

The rearrangement uses TRBV28 and TRBJ1-2; D is unresolved. The V and J ends lost 6 bases and 0 bases respectively, with 8 bases between them. The CDR3 runs 13 residues. CDR1 and CDR2 from the germline V gene are MDHEN and SYDVKM. The CDR3 nucleotides read TGTGCCAGCAGCCTACAGCCTAACTATGGCTACACCTTC. Translated, it gives CASSLQPNYGYTF.